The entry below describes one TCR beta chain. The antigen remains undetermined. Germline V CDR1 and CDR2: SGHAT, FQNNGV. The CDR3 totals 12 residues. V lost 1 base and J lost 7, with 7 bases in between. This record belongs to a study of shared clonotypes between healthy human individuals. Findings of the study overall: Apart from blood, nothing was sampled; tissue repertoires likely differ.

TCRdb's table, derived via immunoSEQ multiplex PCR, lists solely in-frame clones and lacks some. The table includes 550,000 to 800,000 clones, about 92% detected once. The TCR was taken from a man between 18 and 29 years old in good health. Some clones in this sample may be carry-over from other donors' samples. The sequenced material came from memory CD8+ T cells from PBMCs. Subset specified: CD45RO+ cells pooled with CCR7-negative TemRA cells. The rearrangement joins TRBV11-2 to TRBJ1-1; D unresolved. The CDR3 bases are TGTGCCAGCAGCTTAGGGGAAATTGAAGCTTTCTTT. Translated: CASSLGEIEAFF.